This entry is about one T cell receptor beta chain. Only in-frame clones appear in the TCRdb table, and some are missing; sequencing was by immunoSEQ multiplex PCR. The sample shows about 2 million clones, over 85% of them seen only once. Naive-designated CD8 cells lacked CD45RO, were positively enriched for CCR7, and omitted terminally differentiated effector memory CD45RA+ cells. This entry belongs to a study of shared clonotypes between healthy human individuals. CDR1 is MGHRA and CDR2 is YSYEKL in the germline V gene. Trimming pared 2 bases from V and 0 bases from J, leaving 8 bases between. The CDR3 has 15 amino acids.

The clonotype originates from a man younger than 30 in good health. The specimen was naive CD8+ T cells sorted from blood. The chain has TRBV4-1 and TRBJ2-1, with D uncertain. The DNA of the CDR3 is TGCGCCAGCAGCCAAAGGGTCAGCTCCTACAATGAGCAGTTCTTC. It encodes CASSQRVSSYNEQFF.